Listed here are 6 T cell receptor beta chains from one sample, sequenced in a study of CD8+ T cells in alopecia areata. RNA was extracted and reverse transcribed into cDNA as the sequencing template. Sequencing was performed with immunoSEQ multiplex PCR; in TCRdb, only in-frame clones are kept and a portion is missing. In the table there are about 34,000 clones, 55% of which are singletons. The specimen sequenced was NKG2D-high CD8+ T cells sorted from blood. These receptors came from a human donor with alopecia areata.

CDR3 nucleotides: TGTGCCACCAGCAGAGATCAGGGACAGGGGAACTACGAGCAGTACTTC. It translates to CATSRDQGQGNYEQYF. This chain uses TRBV15 with TRBJ2-7, with TRBD1 matching over 10 bases. Unmatched junction bases numbered 5, after V lost 0 bases and J lost 3 bases. This CDR3 region has 16 residues. CDR1 is LNHNV and CDR2 is YYDKDF in the germline V gene (reference sequence). Full variable domain (rest looked up from reference TRBV15 and TRBJ2-7): DAMVIQNPRYQVTQFGKPVTLSCSQTLNHNVMYWYQQKSSQAPKLLFHYYDKDFNNEADTPDNFQSRRPNTSFCFLDIRSPGLGDTAMYLCATSRDQGQGNYEQYFGPGTRLTVT.

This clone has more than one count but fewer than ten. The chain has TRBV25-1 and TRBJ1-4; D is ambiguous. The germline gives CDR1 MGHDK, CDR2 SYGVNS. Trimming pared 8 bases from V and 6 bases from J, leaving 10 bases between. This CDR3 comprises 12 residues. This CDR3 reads CASSAGYEKLFF. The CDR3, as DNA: TGTGCCAGCTCAGCCGGGTATGAAAAACTGTTTTTT.

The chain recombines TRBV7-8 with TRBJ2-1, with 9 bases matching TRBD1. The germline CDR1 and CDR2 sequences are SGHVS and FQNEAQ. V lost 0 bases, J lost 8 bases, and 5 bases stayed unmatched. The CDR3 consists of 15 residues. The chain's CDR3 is CASSLAWDRADEQFF. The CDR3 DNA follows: TGTGCCAGCAGCTTAGCCTGGGACAGGGCGGATGAGCAGTTCTTC.

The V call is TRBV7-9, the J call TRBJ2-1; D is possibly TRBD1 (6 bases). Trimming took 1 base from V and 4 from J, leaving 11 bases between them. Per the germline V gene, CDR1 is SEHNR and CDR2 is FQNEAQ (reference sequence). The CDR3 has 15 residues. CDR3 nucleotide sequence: TGTGCCAGCAGCTTAGGGGGACACCCTTACAATGAGCAGTTCTTC. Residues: CASSLGGHPYNEQFF.

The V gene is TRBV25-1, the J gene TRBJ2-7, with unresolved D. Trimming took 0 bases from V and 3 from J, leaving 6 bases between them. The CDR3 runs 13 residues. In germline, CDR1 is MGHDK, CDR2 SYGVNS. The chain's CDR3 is CASSEYRNYEQYF. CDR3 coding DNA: TGTGCCAGCAGTGAATATAGGAACTACGAGCAGTACTTC.

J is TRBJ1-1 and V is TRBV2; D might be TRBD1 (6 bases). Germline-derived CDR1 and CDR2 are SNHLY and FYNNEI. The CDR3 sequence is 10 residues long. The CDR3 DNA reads TGTGCTACCGGGGGCAGGGAAGCTTTCTTT. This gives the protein CATGGREAFF.